This TCR beta chain was sequenced during a study of T-cell memory formation after mild COVID-19. Study outcomes and limitations: Clones that contracted from day 15 to 85 were balanced CD4/CD8, while later expanders leaned CD4+. Those CD4+ clones that contracted were mainly in CM and EM (CD8+ ones in EMRA).

This clonotype came up a few times. The antigen remains undetermined. From 5'RACE with constant-segment primers came TCR alpha and TCR beta cDNA libraries that carried sample barcodes and UMIs. In TCRdb, the 5' RACE reads were re-called with MiXCR into one record per CDR3 protein. The sample carries about 410,000 distinct CDR3 sequences, over 15% recorded once. V was cut by 1 base and J by 4 bases, with 11 bases left in between. The CDR3 has 15 residues. CDR1 and CDR2 from the germline V gene are SGHRS and YFSETQ. The sequence was obtained from a man aged 18 to 35 who had mild COVID-19 (a few samples of this study predate the infection). Cell type and time point are not known. The sample consisted of PBMCs or a T cell subset sorted from them (not recorded which). This chain connects TRBV5-1 to TRBJ1-4, with no clear D. CDR3 nucleotide sequence: TGCGCCAGCAGCTTGAACCCCGGGTTTAATGAAAAACTGTTTTTT. The encoded protein is CASSLNPGFNEKLFF. Supplemented by reference TRBV5-1 and TRBJ1-4, the full variable domain reads KAGVTQTPRYLIKTRGQQVTLSCSPISGHRSVSWYQQTPGQGLQFLFEYFSETQRNKGNFPGRFSGRQFSNSRSEMNVSTLELGDSALYLCASSLNPGFNEKLFFGSGTQLSVL.